This T cell receptor (beta chain) was recovered during a study of shared clonotypes between healthy human individuals. Study-level results: Collection of samples was limited to blood; tissue repertoires likely differ. An effect of sequencing depth on clonotype sharing among donors was expected.

In regard to this clone: Antigen specificity is unknown.

Each replicate PCR on the sorted subsets used approximately 180 ng DNA (around 30,000 T cell genomes). Produced via immunoSEQ multiplex PCR; TCRdb's table is partial and in-frame only. Of approximately 1,000,000 clones detected, roughly 80% appear once; the ten largest clones hold 0.89%. CD4+ cells yielded CD45RA+ naive and CD45RA-negative memory subsets. The V end was cut by 8 bases, the J end by 1 base, with 8 bases between. This CDR3 spans 12 amino acids. Germline V gives CDR1 SGHVS, CDR2 FQNEAQ. The clonotype originates from a man aged 18 to 35 in good health. Some clones in this sample may be carry-over from other donors' samples. The chain carries TRBV7-8 and TRBJ1-2, with unresolved D. The source material was memory CD4+ T cells from PBMCs. Stated subset: CD45RA-negative fraction. CDR3 bases: TGTGCCAGCTCGGGGAATAACTATGGCTACACCTTC. Translated, it gives CASSGNNYGYTF. Together with reference TRBV7-8 and TRBJ1-2, the CDR3 gives the full variable domain: GAGVSQSPRYKVAKRGQDVALRCDPISGHVSLFWYQQALGQGPEFLTYFQNEAQLDKSGLPSDRFFAERPEGSVSTLKIQRTQQEDSAVYLCASSGNNYGYTFGSGTRLTVV.